These 30 T cell receptor beta chains came from one sample sequenced in a study of PD-L1 blockade in urothelial cancer. The method was immunoSEQ multiplex PCR; TCRdb's version includes in-frame clones alone and lacks a portion of them. The sample lists around 49,000 clones; approximately 82% were seen once. Time point here: peripheral blood 6 weeks after treatment start. The sample consisted of PBMCs, taken around atezolizumab (anti-PD-L1) treatment. The receptors stem from a man aged 55 to 69 with urothelial cancer.

This chain connects TRBV28 to TRBJ2-1, with 10 bases lining up with TRBD1. CDR1 is MDHEN and CDR2 is SYDVKM in the germline V gene. The junction had 4 bases not matched to a gene; V was cut back by 6 bases and J by 5 bases. The CDR3 runs to 14 residues. The CDR3 reads CASRRTGGNNEQFF. DNA for the CDR3: TGTGCCAGCAGGCGGACAGGGGGTAACAATGAGCAGTTCTTC.

The chain is built from TRBV27 and TRBJ1-1, with 8 nucleotides matching TRBD1. Looked up from germline, CDR1 is MNHEY and CDR2 is SMNVEV (reference sequence). CDR3 length: 15 residues. V lost 2 bases and J lost 3; bases outside the gene matches: 5. DNA of the CDR3: TGTGCCAGCAGTTTAAACAGGGGGATCGACACTGAAGCTTTCTTT. Protein sequence: CASSLNRGIDTEAFF.

The V and J genes are TRBV7-6 and TRBJ1-1; D unclear. The CDR3 has 15 amino acids. CDR1 SGHVS and CDR2 FNYEAQ come from the germline V gene. The V end lost 5 bases, the J end lost 1 base, and 14 bases lay between the germline ends. CDR3 nucleotide sequence: TGTGCCAGCAGCCCCCAGGATGGATCGAACACTGAAGCTTTCTTT. Amino acids: CASSPQDGSNTEAFF.

The V and J genes are TRBV29-1 and TRBJ2-5; 8 bases are shared with TRBD2. Germline assignment: CDR1 SQVTM and CDR2 ANQGSEA. The CDR3 is 13 residues long. With V trimmed by 8 bases and J by 1 base, 6 bases remained unmatched. The CDR3 sequence: CSHQTSAQETQYF. DNA of the CDR3: TGCAGCCATCAGACTAGCGCCCAAGAGACCCAGTACTTC.

The chain employs TRBV18 and TRBJ2-1; possibly TRBD1 for D (5 bases). Trimming cost V 5 bases and J 4 bases, with 9 bases left between them. Germline V gene lookup returns CDR1 KGHSH and CDR2 LQKENI. There are 13 residues in the CDR3. In nucleotides, the CDR3 is TGTGCCAGCTCAGCAGACAGATACAATGAGCAGTTCTTC. Translating gives CASSADRYNEQFF.

This clone occurred once. The chain joins TRBV6-6 to TRBJ2-3; 7 bases fit TRBD1. The CDR3 loop spans 16 amino acids. Germline V gene lookup returns CDR1 MNHNY and CDR2 SVGAGI (reference sequence). J gave up 2 bases and V 4 bases, and 9 bases lay outside the gene matches. The chain's CDR3 is CASSLARGTVTDTQYF. CDR3 DNA: TGTGCCAGCAGTTTAGCCAGGGGGACAGTCACAGATACGCAGTATTTT.

This rearrangement joins TRBV4-1 to TRBJ2-7, with 12 bases identical to TRBD1. The V and J ends lost 4 bases and 5 bases, in that order; junction bases with no gene match: 12. Per germline, CDR1 MGHRA and CDR2 YSYEKL. The CDR3 is 17 residues long. The DNA of the CDR3 is TGCGCCAGCAGCCGCGACCTCCCGGGACAGGGGGCGAACGAGCAGTACTTC. Residues: CASSRDLPGQGANEQYF.

In nucleotides, the CDR3 is TGTGCCAGCAGCACGGGACAGGGGCCGCAGGGGCTTAGCTATGGCTACACCTTC. Translating gives CASSTGQGPQGLSYGYTF. The chain combines TRBV11-2 with TRBJ1-2, with 10 bases matching TRBD1. The CDR3 contains 18 residues. CDR1 is SGHAT and CDR2 is FQNNGV in the germline V gene. V lost 5 bases to trimming and J lost 4 bases; unmatched junction nucleotides: 16.

This clone has a handful of counts. CDR3 region: CASSRRTGRTEAFF. Here the CDR3 DNA reads TGTGCCAGCAGTCGTAGGACAGGGAGAACTGAAGCTTTCTTT. J is TRBJ1-1 and V is TRBV6-5; the match to TRBD1 covers 8 bases. The germline V gene encodes CDR1 MNHEY and CDR2 SVGAGI. V lost 5 bases, J lost 5 bases, and 7 bases stayed unmatched. The CDR3 is 14 amino acids.

The table lists this clone with a count of one. V usage is TRBV14 and J usage is TRBJ2-1; 9 bases align to TRBD1. J was trimmed by 3 bases and V by 4 bases; bases with no gene match: 1. This CDR3 is 14 amino acids long. In germline, CDR1 is SGHDN, CDR2 FVKESK. The CDR3 region is CASSPDRGYNEQFF. The DNA for the CDR3 is TGTGCCAGCAGCCCGGACAGGGGCTACAATGAGCAGTTCTTC.

This chain links TRBV19 with TRBJ2-1; D might be TRBD1 (8 bases). V shed 5 bases and J shed 14 bases, with 19 bases lying between them. This CDR3 has 13 amino acids. Germline CDR1 reads LNHDA; CDR2 reads SQIVND (reference sequence). This chain's CDR3 is CASSPTGGGEKFF. CDR3 coding DNA: TGTGCCAGTAGTCCTACAGGGGGAGGGGAAAAGTTCTTC.

In its sample, this clone was seen once. This chain uses TRBV28 with TRBJ1-2, with D possibly matching TRBD1 (5 bases). Trimming removed 2 bases from V and 4 bases from J, with 11 bases in between. The CDR3 sequence is 14 residues long. Germline V gene lookup returns CDR1 MDHEN and CDR2 SYDVKM. The CDR3 region is CASSLGAVLYGYTF. The CDR3, as DNA: TGTGCCAGCAGTTTAGGGGCAGTCCTCTATGGCTACACCTTC.

V is TRBV27 and J is TRBJ2-7; D perhaps matches TRBD2 (6 bases). V was clipped by 0 bases and J by 1 base, with 10 bases between them. CDR1 is MNHEY, CDR2 SMNVEV, per germline (reference sequence). The CDR3 contains 15 residues. The CDR3 loop is CASSLSNSGSYEQYF. CDR3 nucleotide sequence: TGTGCCAGCAGTTTATCGAACAGCGGGTCCTACGAGCAGTACTTC.

The rearrangement uses TRBV6-5 and TRBJ2-5; TRBD1 matches 9 bases. V was clipped by 2 bases and J by 2 bases; unmatched bases: 6. Germline CDR1 is MNHEY and CDR2 is SVGAGI. The CDR3 is 16 amino acids. CDR3 coding DNA: TGTGCCAGCAGTTACACGAACAGGGGGCTTCAAGAGACCCAGTACTTC. This codes for CASSYTNRGLQETQYF.

V and J are TRBV27 and TRBJ2-7; D possibly corresponds to TRBD2 (6 bases). This CDR3 spans 16 amino acids. Germline V gene data show CDR1 as MNHEY and CDR2 as SMNVEV (reference sequence). Trimming cost V 3 bases and J 2 bases, with 17 bases left between them. CDR3 in amino acids: CASSFPGLPSTYEQYF. The CDR3 DNA is TGTGCCAGCAGTTTCCCGGGACTCCCGTCGACCTACGAGCAGTACTTC.

This clone was found a few times. The gene calls are TRBV5-6 and TRBJ1-2, with D possibly being TRBD1 (5 bases). In germline, CDR1 is SGHDT, CDR2 YYEEEE. There are 14 residues in the CDR3. V was shortened by 6 bases and J by 2 bases, with 14 bases between the two germline ends. CDR3 protein: CASTSLQENYGYTF. CDR3 bases: TGTGCCAGCACGTCCCTACAGGAAAACTATGGCTACACCTTC.

The chain couples TRBV6-6 to TRBJ2-3, with TRBD2 matching over 14 bases. This CDR3 has 15 amino acids. J gave up 3 bases and V 6 bases, and 2 bases lay outside the gene matches. Germline CDR1 MNHNY, CDR2 SVGAGI (reference sequence). The CDR3 is CASRRLAGGTDTQYF. The CDR3 DNA is TGTGCCAGCAGGAGACTAGCGGGGGGGACAGATACGCAGTATTTT.

The CDR3 protein is CASRVAGMEPQHF. Here the CDR3 DNA reads TGTGCCAGCAGGGTCGCGGGGATGGAGCCCCAGCATTTT. The genes are TRBV28 and TRBJ1-5, with D uncertain. The length of the CDR3 is 13 residues. V was cut by 6 bases and J by 8 bases, with 14 bases left in between. Germline CDR1 reads MDHEN; CDR2 reads SYDVKM.

This chain connects TRBV4-1 to TRBJ1-6; 8 positions match TRBD1. Germline CDR1 MGHRA, CDR2 YSYEKL. The CDR3 is 15 residues long. Unmatched junction bases numbered 2, after V lost 0 bases and J lost 7 bases. CDR3 region: CASSQDRGQNSPLHF. The CDR3 nucleotides are TGCGCCAGCAGCCAAGACAGGGGGCAAAATTCACCCCTCCACTTT.

This clone has more than one count but fewer than ten. This chain links TRBV10-2 with TRBJ1-2, with TRBD1 matching over 7 bases. This CDR3 comprises 16 residues. Germline values: CDR1 WSHSY, CDR2 SAAADI. Losses at the gene ends were 6 bases for V and 6 bases for J; bases not matched to a gene: 16. The DNA of the CDR3 is TGCGCCAGCAGCCAGGCCTGGGAAGGGGGCGCCAATGGCTACACCTTC. As protein: CASSQAWEGGANGYTF.

This rearrangement joins TRBV28 to TRBJ2-7; 7 bases map to TRBD2. The CDR3 is 13 amino acids. With V trimmed by 8 bases and J by 2 bases, 6 bases remained unmatched. Germline V lookup: CDR1 MDHEN, CDR2 SYDVKM. CDR3 in amino acids: CASLRRGAYEQYF. The CDR3 bases are TGTGCCAGCCTTCGACGGGGGGCCTACGAGCAGTACTTC.

J is TRBJ1-3 and V is TRBV2; D is possibly TRBD1 (5 bases). Between the trimmed V and J ends, which lost 5 bases and 0 bases, there was a span of 11 bases. Germline V gene data show CDR1 as SNHLY and CDR2 as FYNNEI. The CDR3 is made up of 15 amino acids. CDR3 amino acids: CASSRDSASGNTIYF. Written as DNA, the CDR3 is TGTGCCAGCAGTCGTGACAGTGCCTCTGGAAACACCATATATTTT. Full variable domain (missing parts from reference TRBV2 and TRBJ1-3): EPEVTQTPSHQVTQMGQEVILRCVPISNHLYFYWYRQILGQKVEFLVSFYNNEISEKSEIFDDQFSVERPDGSNFTLKIRSTKLEDSAMYFCASSRDSASGNTIYFGEGSWLTVV.

The J gene is TRBJ1-6, the V gene TRBV6-1, with 7 nucleotides matching TRBD1. Germline trimming cut 6 bases from V and 6 bases from J; bases unmatched to any gene: 5. This CDR3 spans 14 amino acids. From germline, CDR1 is MNHNS and CDR2 SASEGT. CDR3: CASRAQGFNSPLHF. The CDR3 DNA reads TGTGCCAGCAGGGCACAGGGGTTTAATTCACCCCTCCACTTT.

The chain recombines TRBV11-2 with TRBJ2-1; tentatively, D is TRBD1 (6 bases). Trimming removed 6 bases at V and 9 bases at J, with 9 bases between. The germline gives CDR1 SGHAT, CDR2 FQNNGV. This CDR3 has 11 amino acids. The CDR3 coding sequence is TGTGCCAGCAGTACAGGGTCTGAGCAGTTCTTC. It translates to CASSTGSEQFF.

This clone came up once. This sequence joins TRBV5-1 and TRBJ1-1, with TRBD1 as a possible D gene (5 bases). Germline V gives CDR1 SGHRS, CDR2 YFSETQ. This CDR3 is built from 14 residues. V was clipped by 2 bases and J by 4 bases, with 12 bases between them. DNA of the CDR3: TGCGCCAGCAGCTTAGGCCATCAGGGCACTGAAGCTTTCTTT. Its translation is CASSLGHQGTEAFF.

Here the CDR3 reads CASSGSGGPEKLFF. In DNA form, the CDR3 reads TGTGCCAGCAGTGGATCAGGGGGGCCTGAAAAACTGTTTTTT. The V call is TRBV28, the J call TRBJ1-4; 7 bases map to TRBD1. The V gene end was trimmed by 5 bases and the J gene end by 7 bases; junction bases not matched to a gene: 7. Germline V CDR1 and CDR2: MDHEN, SYDVKM. The CDR3 loop spans 14 amino acids.

On this clone itself: An end of the junction does not agree with germline; a read error may underlie this. The chain couples TRBV6-6 to TRBJ2-7, with 8 bases that match TRBD2. CDR1 and CDR2 (germline): MNHNY, SVGAGI (reference sequence). The CDR3 has 15 residues. In DNA form, the CDR3 reads TGTGCCAGCACTTACGGTACTAGCGGTTACTACGAGCAGTACTTC. This codes for CASTYGTSGYYEQYF.

The rearrangement joins TRBV5-1 to TRBJ1-6; weak D call: TRBD1 (6 bases). The CDR3 consists of 16 residues. V lost 0 bases and J lost 4, with 11 bases in between. Germline assignment: CDR1 SGHRS and CDR2 YFSETQ. The CDR3 nucleotides are TGCGCCAGCAGCTTGGGGACAGACCTTTATAATTCACCCCTCCACTTT. This translates into CASSLGTDLYNSPLHF. The full variable domain, rest sourced from reference TRBV5-1 and TRBJ1-6, is KAGVTQTPRYLIKTRGQQVTLSCSPISGHRSVSWYQQTPGQGLQFLFEYFSETQRNKGNFPGRFSGRQFSNSRSEMNVSTLELGDSALYLCASSLGTDLYNSPLHFGNGTRLTVT.

The chain has TRBV5-1 and TRBJ2-3; D is possibly TRBD1 (5 bases). The CDR3 has 15 amino acids. Germline V lookup: CDR1 SGHRS, CDR2 YFSETQ. The V end lost 0 bases, the J end lost 3 bases, and 11 bases lay between the germline ends. The CDR3 DNA sequence: TGCGCCAGCAGCTTGGGACAGACAGTAACAGATACGCAGTATTTT. Translation gives CASSLGQTVTDTQYF. The full variable domain, with the rest looked up from reference TRBV5-1 and TRBJ2-3, is KAGVTQTPRYLIKTRGQQVTLSCSPISGHRSVSWYQQTPGQGLQFLFEYFSETQRNKGNFPGRFSGRQFSNSRSEMNVSTLELGDSALYLCASSLGQTVTDTQYFGPGTRLTVL.

The chain has TRBV6-1 and TRBJ1-6; 9 positions agree with TRBD1. Per the germline V gene, CDR1 is MNHNS and CDR2 is SASEGT. The V and J ends lost 7 bases and 7 bases, in that order; junction bases with no gene match: 5. The CDR3 runs to 14 residues. This CDR3 reads CASMGTGTNSPLHF. The CDR3 DNA reads TGTGCCAGCATGGGGACAGGGACAAATTCACCCCTCCACTTT.